This paragraph reports one T cell receptor (beta chain). As yet, its antigen is unknown. Approximately 11-patient cohort: some eleven active juvenile idiopathic arthritis patients, 3 polyarticular, 8 oligoarticular. These data belong to a study of synovial regulatory T cells in juvenile arthritis. The data were produced by immunoSEQ multiplex PCR, yet TCRdb's version contains in-frame clones alone and is incomplete. The sample data list 7,500 to 10,000 clones. General study points: Across patients, iaTreg TCR repertoires were mostly private, partly shared with synovial Teff and blood CPL. Synovial Tregs shared more CDR3 sequences with iaTregs than other blood Tregs.

The CDR3 sequence is 15 residues long. The record lacks a DNA sequence. Germline CDR1 and CDR2: LGHNA and YSLEER. This chain links TRBV4-3 with TRBJ2-7. The sequenced sample was Treg cells from blood. Stated subset: remaining (HLA-DR-negative) circulating blood Treg cells. This sequence was found in a donor aged 2-30 years with juvenile idiopathic arthritis. The CDR3 region is CASSQDRSGWGEQYF.